One sample yielded the 7 T cell receptor beta chains listed below, sequenced in a study of blood T cell repertoires in COVID-19 (dated by TCRdb to the early 2020s). The library was prepared using the immunoSEQ multiplex PCR assay. TCRdb limited this immuneACCESS table to in-frame rearrangements with V and J called. A share of clones is missing; checked studies link under half to unresolved V genes, and the rest is unexplained. The sample table lists 150,000 to 200,000 clones, more than 75% of them with a count of one. The ten largest clones take up approximately 6.6% of the sample. The sample comprised PBMCs or T cells enriched from blood (not recorded which). The source of these receptors is a woman between 45 and 60 years old who had recovered from COVID-19.

This chain connects TRBV19 to TRBJ2-1; 7 positions agree with TRBD1. The trim removed 6 bases at V and 0 bases at J, leaving 2 bases unmatched. Germline CDR1 reads LNHDA; CDR2 reads SQIVND (reference sequence). The CDR3 sequence is 14 residues long. The CDR3: CASRGTASYNEQFF. Written as DNA, the CDR3 is TGTGCCAGTAGGGGGACAGCCTCCTACAATGAGCAGTTCTTC.

This sequence joins TRBV18 and TRBJ1-2, with 9 bases lining up with TRBD1. Looked up from germline, CDR1 is KGHSH and CDR2 is LQKENI. CDR3 length: 14 amino acids. Losses at the gene ends were 5 bases for V and 8 bases for J; bases not matched to a gene: 9. CDR3 in amino acids: CASSANRGRWGYTF. The CDR3 DNA is TGTGCCAGCTCAGCAAACAGGGGGCGATGGGGCTACACCTTC.

The J gene is TRBJ2-2, the V gene TRBV27; 7 bases agree with TRBD2. CDR3 length: 15 residues. In germline, CDR1 is MNHEY, CDR2 SMNVEV (reference sequence). V lost 1 base and J lost 6; bases outside the gene matches: 5. This CDR3 reads CASSLLTSWAGELFF. CDR3 in DNA: TGTGCCAGCAGTTTATTGACTAGCTGGGCCGGGGAGCTGTTTTTT.

The CDR3 loop reads CASRDGGTGSNEQFF. CDR3 sequence (DNA): TGTGCCAGCAGGGACGGCGGGACAGGCTCCAATGAGCAGTTCTTC. This chain uses TRBV6-5 with TRBJ2-1; TRBD1 agrees at 8 bases. This CDR3 spans 15 amino acids. CDR1 is MNHEY and CDR2 is SVGAGI in the germline V gene. Trimming removed 6 bases from V and 6 bases from J; junction bases left unmatched: 10.

The chain links TRBV6-5 to TRBJ1-3; D not resolved. Germline V gives CDR1 MNHEY, CDR2 SVGAGI. V was shortened by 4 bases and J by 3 bases, with 13 bases between the two germline ends. The CDR3 has 15 amino acids. In DNA, the CDR3 is TGTGCCAGCAGTTTAACAAGACTTCATGGAAACACCATATATTTT. Protein sequence: CASSLTRLHGNTIYF.

The chain combines TRBV19 with TRBJ2-3; 9 bases are shared with TRBD1. Germline V gives CDR1 LNHDA, CDR2 SQIVND (reference sequence). J was trimmed by 5 bases and V by 5 bases; bases with no gene match: 5. CDR3 size: 14 residues. The CDR3 here is CASSSDRGVDTQYF. DNA of the CDR3: TGTGCCAGTAGTTCCGACAGGGGGGTAGATACGCAGTATTTT. The full variable domain, rest sourced from reference TRBV19 and TRBJ2-3, is DGGITQSPKYLFRKEGQNVTLSCEQNLNHDAMYWYRQDPGQGLRLIYYSQIVNDFQKGDIAEGYSVSREKKESFPLTVTSAQKNPTAFYLCASSSDRGVDTQYFGPGTRLTVL.

The chain joins TRBV7-9 to TRBJ1-4; 7 bases align to TRBD1. V gave up 4 bases and J gave up 12 bases; unmatched junction bases: 14. CDR3 size: 15 residues. Germline CDR1 SEHNR, CDR2 FQNEAQ (reference sequence). The CDR3 protein is CASSYQRGRGEELFF. In DNA form, the CDR3 reads TGTGCCAGCAGCTACCAGAGGGGCAGGGGGGAGGAACTGTTTTTT.